These 15 T cell receptor beta chains were sequenced from one sample in a study of response to subunit inactivated influenza vaccine. Using its own MiXCR run on the RT-PCR reads, TCRdb lists one record per CDR3 protein. The sample yields roughly 570,000 distinct CDR3 sequences, 11% to 15% seen once. The sample consisted of PBMCs from blood, taken 11 to 12 days after vaccination. Receptor source: a man between 45 and 60 years old who received an inactivated influenza vaccine.

The rearrangement joins TRBV18 to TRBJ1-2; 7 nucleotides align to TRBD1. The J segment lost 8 bases and the V segment lost 3 bases, leaving 15 bases of the junction unmatched. This CDR3 spans 16 amino acids. Germline V gene lookup returns CDR1 KGHSH and CDR2 LQKENI. CDR3 sequence: CASSPVATRGGEGYTF. In nucleotides, the CDR3 is TGTGCCAGCTCACCGGTCGCGACGAGAGGGGGCGAGGGCTACACCTTC.

The chain uses TRBV10-3 and TRBJ2-5; TRBD1 is a possible D gene (6 bases). The CDR3 has 19 amino acids. CDR1 and CDR2 from the germline V gene are ENHRY and SYGVKD. V was trimmed by 2 bases and J by 2 bases, leaving 24 bases between them. The DNA of the CDR3 is TGTGCCATCAGTGAGGGACCTGGGACGGCCCTCAGGGGTCAAGAGACCCAGTACTTC. Translation: CAISEGPGTALRGQETQYF.

The chain employs TRBV5-6 and TRBJ1-3, with a tentative D call TRBD1 (5 bases). V was cut by 1 base and J by 0 bases, with 8 bases left in between. Germline CDR1 and CDR2: SGHDT and YYEEEE. The CDR3 extends over 15 amino acids. CDR3 residues: CASSLTTVSGNTIYF. For the CDR3, the DNA is TGTGCCAGCAGCTTGACGACAGTCTCTGGAAACACCATATATTTT.

This chain connects TRBV12-3 or TRBV12-4 to TRBJ2-1; 9 bases fit TRBD2. This CDR3 has 15 residues. V lost 6 bases, J lost 0 bases, and 3 bases stayed unmatched. Here the CDR3 reads CASRLSGSSYNEQFF. CDR3 bases: TGTGCCAGCAGACTTAGCGGGAGCTCCTACAATGAGCAGTTCTTC.

The gene calls are TRBV5-6 and TRBJ1-2; TRBD1 aligns across 7 bases. The CDR3 length is 14 residues. V shed 4 bases and J 7 bases; nucleotides not matched to a gene: 10. Germline CDR1 SGHDT, CDR2 YYEEEE. The CDR3 DNA follows: TGTGCCAGCAGCCACTCTAGGGACAGATTTGGCTACACCTTC. Protein product: CASSHSRDRFGYTF.

This clonotype appeared a few times. The chain recombines TRBV6-1 with TRBJ2-5; a possible D gene is TRBD2 (5 bases). The ends were cut back, 4 bases at V and 4 bases at J, with 10 bases in the middle. CDR1 and CDR2 from the germline V gene are MNHNS and SASEGT. The length of the CDR3 is 13 residues. CDR3 loop: CASSVIEGETQYF. DNA of the CDR3: TGTGCCAGCAGTGTAATAGAGGGAGAGACCCAGTACTTC.

This clonotype appeared a few times. The chain recombines TRBV11-2 with TRBJ2-3, with 12 bases lining up with TRBD2. V shed 0 bases and J 4 bases; nucleotides not matched to a gene: 8. Germline V gene sequence: CDR1 SGHAT, CDR2 FQNNGV. This CDR3 is built from 18 residues. This CDR3 is CASSLDATSGRGADTQYF. The CDR3 DNA reads as TGTGCCAGCAGCTTAGATGCGACTAGCGGGAGAGGAGCAGATACGCAGTATTTT.

The V and J genes are TRBV2 and TRBJ2-1; TRBD1 agrees at 7 bases. CDR1 is SNHLY, CDR2 FYNNEI, per germline. The CDR3 is 15 residues long. Trimming at V came to 4 bases and at J to 0 bases, leaving 3 bases not matched to a gene. The CDR3 spells CASSGWDSSYNEQFF. CDR3 coding DNA: TGTGCCAGCAGTGGTTGGGACAGCTCCTACAATGAGCAGTTCTTC. Filled out from reference TRBV2 and TRBJ2-1, the complete variable domain reads EPEVTQTPSHQVTQMGQEVILRCVPISNHLYFYWYRQILGQKVEFLVSFYNNEISEKSEIFDDQFSVERPDGSNFTLKIRSTKLEDSAMYFCASSGWDSSYNEQFFGPGTRLTVL.

This clonotype was observed a few times. J is TRBJ2-3 and V is TRBV12-3 or TRBV12-4; 9 nucleotides line up with TRBD2. The CDR3 runs 16 residues. V was clipped by 6 bases and J by 2 bases; unmatched bases: 9. CDR3 DNA sequence: TGTGCCAGCAGCTCCGGACTAGCGCTAGTCACAGATACGCAGTATTTT. Translated: CASSSGLALVTDTQYF.

This clonotype has a count of ten or more. V and J are TRBV12-3 or TRBV12-4 and TRBJ2-7, with TRBD1 identical over 8 bases. V gave up 3 bases and J gave up 3 bases; unmatched junction bases: 1. The CDR3 covers 13 residues. The CDR3: CASSFTGGYEQYF. The CDR3 coding sequence is TGTGCCAGCAGTTTTACAGGGGGCTACGAGCAGTACTTC.

The chain recombines TRBV18 with TRBJ2-6, with D unclear. The CDR3 totals 16 residues. Trimming stripped 3 bases from V and 1 base from J, with 10 bases between. In germline, CDR1 is KGHSH, CDR2 LQKENI. This CDR3 reads CASSPSTPSGANVLTF. CDR3 DNA: TGTGCCAGCTCACCTTCGACCCCATCTGGGGCCAACGTCCTGACTTTC.

V usage is TRBV12-3 or TRBV12-4 and J usage is TRBJ2-3; the match to TRBD2 covers 8 bases. Trimming cost V 2 bases and J 4 bases; bases outside gene matches: 5. This CDR3 comprises 15 residues. CDR3 bases: TGTGCCAGCAGTTTATCGGGGGGGATCCCAGATACGCAGTATTTT. Protein: CASSLSGGIPDTQYF.

V usage is TRBV20-1 and J usage is TRBJ2-2, with a possible D match to TRBD2 (5 bases). V was pared by 0 bases and J by 6 bases, with 14 bases between. This CDR3 contains 15 residues. Per the germline V gene, CDR1 is DFQATT and CDR2 is SNEGSKA (reference sequence). Written as DNA, the CDR3 is TGCAGTGCTAGAGATCTACGTGGGAGTGCCGGGGAGCTGTTTTTT. It yields the protein CSARDLRGSAGELFF.

This clonotype has a handful of counts. The chain couples TRBV11-1 to TRBJ1-1; tentatively, D is TRBD1 (6 bases). Germline values: CDR1 SGHAT, CDR2 FQDESV (reference sequence). There are 19 residues in the CDR3. V dropped 5 bases and J dropped 1 base, with 26 bases sitting between them. The CDR3 bases are TGTGCCAGCAGCCTCCCTGGGGGGGGCCGAGACAATTCGAACACTGAAGCTTTCTTT. As protein: CASSLPGGGRDNSNTEAFF.

This clonotype was recorded many times. The chain recombines TRBV4-3 with TRBJ1-1, with D maybe TRBD1 (6 bases). V lost 4 bases and J lost 4, with 16 bases in between. Germline CDR1 reads LGHNA; CDR2 reads YSLEER. This CDR3 has 15 amino acids. CDR3 sequence: CASSRGDIVITEAFF. The DNA for the CDR3 is TGCGCCAGCAGCCGAGGGGACATAGTTATCACTGAAGCTTTCTTT.